These 8 T cell receptor beta chains share one sample of origin, sequenced in a study of blood T cell repertoires in COVID-19. Sequencing was performed with immunoSEQ multiplex PCR; in TCRdb, only in-frame clones are kept and a portion is missing. The sample consists of about 150,000 clones, roughly 78% of them appearing once. What was sequenced was peripheral blood. These receptor sequences come from a human donor with acute or convalescent COVID-19. The donor label of this sample is uncertain.

V usage is TRBV27 and J usage is TRBJ1-1, with 9 nucleotides matching TRBD1. CDR1 and CDR2 (germline): MNHEY, SMNVEV (reference sequence). This CDR3 has 16 residues. V shed 2 bases, J shed 4 bases, and the junction held 8 bases outside the gene matches. The CDR3 DNA reads TGTGCCAGCAGTTTAGGATGGGACAGGGTGGGCACTGAAGCTTTCTTT. This encodes CASSLGWDRVGTEAFF.

The CDR3 spells CASSQDTGARHTEAFF. The CDR3 DNA is TGTGCCAGCAGCCAAGATACAGGGGCTCGCCACACTGAAGCTTTCTTT. The chain employs TRBV3-1 (or the pseudogene TRBV3-2) and TRBJ1-1; 7 bases align to TRBD1. Trimming took 0 bases from V and 3 from J; bases not matched to a gene: 7. The CDR3 consists of 16 residues. Germline V CDR1 and CDR2: LGHDT, YNNKEL (reference sequence).

The CDR3 spells CASSPRQVNEQFF. The CDR3 DNA is TGTGCCAGCAGCCCTCGACAGGTCAATGAGCAGTTCTTC. The chain uses TRBV7-6 and TRBJ2-1, with D possibly TRBD1 on 6 matching bases. This CDR3 comprises 13 residues. The ends were cut back, 5 bases at V and 6 bases at J, with 11 bases in the middle. CDR1 and CDR2 from the germline V gene are SGHVS and FNYEAQ.

CDR3 DNA: TGTGCCAGCAGTATCCTGGAGGACTATGGCTACACCTTC. Translating it yields CASSILEDYGYTF. The chain has TRBV2 and TRBJ1-2; no firm D call. CDR1 is SNHLY, CDR2 FYNNEI, per germline. The CDR3 runs to 13 residues. V dropped 5 bases and J dropped 3 bases, with 10 bases sitting between them.

The rearrangement joins TRBV19 to TRBJ2-1; 7 bases line up with TRBD2. CDR1 and CDR2 (germline): LNHDA, SQIVND (reference sequence). The CDR3 extends over 18 amino acids. V lost 3 bases to trimming and J lost 3 bases; unmatched junction nucleotides: 14. The CDR3, as DNA: TGTGCCAGTAGTATCTGGTTAAGGGGCGGGAGCATCTACAATGAGCAGTTCTTC. Protein: CASSIWLRGGSIYNEQFF.

The CDR3 sequence: CASSSGQGLHYGYTF. CDR3 nucleotide sequence: TGTGCCAGCAGCTCTGGACAGGGACTTCACTATGGCTACACCTTC. V usage is TRBV7-6 and J usage is TRBJ1-2, with TRBD1 matching 8 bases. CDR3 size: 15 residues. V was pared by 4 bases and J by 3 bases, with 7 bases of the junction left unmatched. Germline V gives CDR1 SGHVS, CDR2 FNYEAQ.

V is TRBV7-2 and J is TRBJ2-1; 7 bases align to TRBD1. CDR3 length equals 16 residues. The V segment lost 5 bases and the J segment 4 bases; nucleotides outside the gene matches: 11. Germline CDR1 is SGHTA and CDR2 is FQGNSA. The CDR3 DNA reads as TGTGCCAGCAGCCCCGCCAGTCAGGGGGATTACAATGAGCAGTTCTTC. Its protein product is CASSPASQGDYNEQFF.

The genes are TRBV6-5 and TRBJ1-6; weak D call: TRBD1 (5 bases). CDR1 is MNHEY and CDR2 is SVGAGI in the germline V gene. The length of the CDR3 is 14 residues. Trimming left V 2 bases short and J 5 bases short, with 7 bases between. The CDR3 region is CASSYRGNNSPLHF. In DNA, the CDR3 is TGTGCCAGCAGTTACAGGGGAAATAATTCACCCCTCCACTTT.